The source of this T cell receptor (beta chain) is a study of cytotoxic CD8 clonotypes in ibrutinib-treated CLL. Overall study: On average, each sample had some 260,000 productive templates and approximately 100,000 productive rearrangements.

T cells were sequenced at a targeted depth of 1 in 200,000 to 1 in 1 million. The repertoire was sequenced with immunoSEQ multiplex PCR; TCRdb's copy has only in-frame clones and lacks some. In the table there are about 140,000 clones, approximately 80% of which are singletons. There are many counts of this clone. Libraries of TCR beta were made from 2 to 2.5 micrograms of genomic DNA that came from cryopreserved PBMCs. Losses at the gene ends were 5 bases for V and 7 bases for J; bases not matched to a gene: 16. Germline lookup yields CDR1 SGHVS and CDR2 FQNEAQ. The CDR3 totals 17 residues. The receptor was isolated from a human donor with chronic lymphocytic leukemia. The rearrangement links TRBV7-8 to TRBJ2-7; TRBD1 matches at 11 bases. Sequenced material: PBMCs, taken after 12 months of ibrutinib treatment. Written as DNA, the CDR3 is TGTGCCAGCAGCCCTACGTGGGACAGGGGGGAGGCGGGGGAGCAGTACTTC. Translation: CASSPTWDRGEAGEQYF. The whole variable domain, remainder taken from reference TRBV7-8 and TRBJ2-7, is GAGVSQSPRYKVAKRGQDVALRCDPISGHVSLFWYQQALGQGPEFLTYFQNEAQLDKSGLPSDRFFAERPEGSVSTLKIQRTQQEDSAVYLCASSPTWDRGEAGEQYFGPGTRLTVT.